The entry that follows covers one T cell receptor beta chain sequence. Its recognized antigen is unknown. Base qualities are not at hand, and no much larger clone is one base apart. The entry originates in a study of blood T cell repertoires in COVID-19 (dated by TCRdb to 2020 to 2022). At the level of the whole study: Collaborator samples came from the United States, Italy and Spain and covered acute and convalescent phases of COVID-19. The material from the prospective study consisted of cDNA or gDNA derived from T cells, B-cell-depleted T cells, or PBMCs. Subjects who had been exposed to COVID-19, were actively infected with it, or had recovered from it provided the deeply sampled blood TCRbeta repertoires that made up the dataset. The repertoires were released in a freely available public database intended as a resource for research on the immune response to SARS-CoV-2. The samples were drawn from two sources: the first 160 participants of the ongoing ImmuneRACE study, and fewer than 1,500 subjects contributed by 6 global collaborators. Nearly every sample came with metadata listing a de-identified subject ID, COVID-19 status, age in years and sex. Where HLA class I and class II types were available, the types were taken from metadata supplied by the sample provider, not from assay-based typing. General conclusions and limits of the study: How much clinical and demographic metadata was included differed by source and by participant, and the metadata was provided uncurated.

In the prospective study, participants were roughly 18 to 100 years old, resided in about two dozen geographic areas of the United States, and were enrolled through a virtual design. In the prospective study, participants were assigned to cohorts based on the clinical history participants reported in a screening survey and a study questionnaire. For ImmuneRACE Cohort 3, a participant was defined as recovered based on two consecutive negative NP/OP PCR tests, clearance by a healthcare professional, or resolution of symptoms. In the prospective study, mobile phlebotomists collected whole blood, serum and a nasopharyngeal or oropharyngeal swab from each participant. Over a roughly 2-month period, participants in the prospective study had the option of providing additional blood draws and questionnaires. Blood samples from the prospective study were shipped frozen or at room temperature prior to DNA extraction.

From the cysteine up to the phenylalanine, the CDR3 has a length of 14 residues. Only the CDR3 DNA is retained, 42 bases long and in frame from the first base. Based on the germline V gene, the CDR1 and CDR2 sequences are MGHRA and YSYEKL. Here V drops 4 bases and J drops 2 bases, and the junction holds 4 bases not matched to any gene. TCRbeta CDR3 regions were amplified from genomic DNA by means of the immunoSEQ Assay, a bias-controlled multiplex PCR. Regarding the original processing steps: The number of nucleated cells in each sample was estimated from the amplification of reference gene primers within the assay. To quantify the absolute abundance of each unique TCRbeta CDR3 rearrangement, sequence reads were collapsed and filtered. For each sample, productive Simpson clonality was calculated as the square root of Simpson's diversity index across productive rearrangements. Here the immuneACCESS table is served through TCRdb, limited to in-frame sequences with V and J called. Missing clones are a known gap in these copies; in checked studies unresolved V genes cover under half, and the rest lacks a known reason. Clonal size and the V and J genes are those of that table, whereas D and trimming came from the DNA. The sample yields roughly 250,000 clones; about 89% were counted once. Less than 2.5% of the sample goes to the ten largest clones.

The source is a woman between 18 and 29 years old who had recovered from COVID-19. The chain uses TRBV4-1 and TRBJ2-5, with 7 middle bases fitting TRBD1. The sample was PBMCs or T cells enriched from blood (not recorded which). The CDR3 reads CASSPQTGQETQYF. The bases are TGCGCCAGCAGCCCTCAGACAGGGCAAGAGACCCAGTACTTC.